Presented here are 10 T cell receptor beta chains from one specimen sequenced in a study of cytomegalovirus exposure and HLA in healthy donors. This PCR relied on a set of 60 Vbeta primers and 13 Jbeta primers. This table comes from immunoSEQ multiplex PCR, and its TCRdb copy is limited to in-frame clones, with some not included. The sample holds some 120,000 clones, around two thirds seen once. The sample taken for sequencing was PBMCs. Source of these receptors: a middle-aged woman in good health and CMV-seropositive.

This chain uses TRBV27 with TRBJ2-3; D possibly corresponds to TRBD1 (6 bases). Germline-derived CDR1 and CDR2 are MNHEY and SMNVEV (reference sequence). The CDR3 contains 15 residues. V was shortened by 6 bases and J by 4 bases, with 17 bases between the two germline ends. For the CDR3, the DNA is TGTGCCAGCAGCCCTATGGGGGCTGTAGCAGATACGCAGTATTTT. Translated: CASSPMGAVADTQYF.

The chain recombines TRBV4-2 with TRBJ2-2; D unclear. Trimming took off 0 bases at V and 4 bases at J, with 9 bases between the two ends. The CDR3 contains 15 residues. The germline V gene has CDR1 LGHNA and CDR2 YNFKEQ. Here the CDR3 reads CASSQDNSLTGELFF. The CDR3 DNA sequence: TGTGCCAGCAGCCAAGACAACAGCCTCACCGGGGAGCTGTTTTTT.

This clone was picked up a small number of times. The chain couples TRBV7-6 to TRBJ1-3; D is ambiguous. Germline V gene sequence: CDR1 SGHVS, CDR2 FNYEAQ. Trimming took 5 bases from V and 4 from J, leaving 18 bases between them. The CDR3 length is 16 residues. CDR3 amino acids: CASSPYQQTRGNTIYF. CDR3 sequence (DNA): TGTGCCAGCAGCCCCTACCAGCAAACCAGGGGAAACACCATATATTTT.

This clone was seen just once. V is TRBV4-3 and J is TRBJ2-3; tentatively, D is TRBD2 (6 bases). Germline CDR1 and CDR2: LGHNA and YSLEER. The CDR3 spans 15 residues. Trimming removed 1 base from V and 1 base from J, with 9 bases in between. CDR3 nucleotides: TGCGCCAGCAGCCAAGCCGGGGAGGGCACAGATACGCAGTATTTT. This codes for CASSQAGEGTDTQYF.

The genes are TRBV5-1 and TRBJ2-3, with TRBD2 matching 9 bases. The CDR3 length is 16 residues. Germline CDR1 and CDR2: SGHRS and YFSETQ. Unmatched junction bases numbered 5, after V lost 1 base and J lost 2 bases. CDR3 protein: CASSLYSSGDTDTQYF. The CDR3 bases are TGCGCCAGCAGCTTGTACTCTAGCGGGGACACAGATACGCAGTATTTT.

The rearrangement joins TRBV6-5 to TRBJ1-5; D ambiguous. The length of the CDR3 is 14 residues. Per germline, CDR1 MNHEY and CDR2 SVGAGI. Trimming removed 8 bases at V and 4 bases at J, with 15 bases between. DNA of the CDR3: TGTGCCAGCGGAGCCGAGACGGGTAATCAGCCCCAGCATTTT. Translated, it gives CASGAETGNQPQHF.

The chain employs TRBV5-4 and TRBJ1-2; TRBD1 aligns across 7 bases. The CDR3 length is 13 residues. Per germline, CDR1 SGHNT and CDR2 YYREEE (reference sequence). V lost 4 bases to trimming and J lost 6 bases; unmatched junction nucleotides: 6. The CDR3 region has the DNA TGTGCCAGCAGCCCGGAGGGGGCGGATGGCTACACCTTC. Translation gives CASSPEGADGYTF.

V is TRBV10-3 and J is TRBJ2-3; the D is unclear. CDR3 size: 16 residues. From germline, CDR1 is ENHRY and CDR2 SYGVKD. Between the trimmed V and J ends, which lost 6 bases and 1 base, there was a span of 17 bases. DNA for the CDR3: TGTGCCATCAGCCTGCGCTCCATCCGCCGCACAGATACGCAGTATTTT. This sequence encodes CAISLRSIRRTDTQYF.

The V gene is TRBV19, the J gene TRBJ1-2; D call uncertain. The germline V gene encodes CDR1 LNHDA and CDR2 SQIVND (reference sequence). This CDR3 contains 14 residues. The V end lost 5 bases, the J end lost 4 bases, and 14 bases lay between the germline ends. The DNA for the CDR3 is TGTGCCAGTAGTGCGGGAGGGCAGCTCTATGGCTACACCTTC. Its translation is CASSAGGQLYGYTF.

The chain carries TRBV18 and TRBJ1-1; D possibly corresponds to TRBD1 (5 bases). The CDR3 loop spans 15 amino acids. Trimming pared 2 bases from V and 4 bases from J, leaving 14 bases between. Looked up from germline, CDR1 is KGHSH and CDR2 is LQKENI. The CDR3 DNA reads as TGTGCCAGCTCACCATCAGGGAACTTAATCACTGAAGCTTTCTTT. It codes for CASSPSGNLITEAFF.